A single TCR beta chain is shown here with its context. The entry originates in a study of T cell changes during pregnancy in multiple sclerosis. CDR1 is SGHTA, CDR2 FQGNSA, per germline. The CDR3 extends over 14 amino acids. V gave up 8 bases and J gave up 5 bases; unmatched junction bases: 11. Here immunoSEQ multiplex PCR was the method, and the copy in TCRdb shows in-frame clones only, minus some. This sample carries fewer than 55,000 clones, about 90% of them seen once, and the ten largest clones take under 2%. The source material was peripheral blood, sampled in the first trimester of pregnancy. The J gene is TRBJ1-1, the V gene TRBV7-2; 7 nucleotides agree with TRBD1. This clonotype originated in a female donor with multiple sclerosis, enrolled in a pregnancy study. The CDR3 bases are TGTGCCAGCTCCACAGGGGCCCAAACGACTGAAGCTTTCTTT. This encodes CASSTGAQTTEAFF.